The 26 T cell receptor beta chains given below trace back to one sample, sequenced in a study of CD8 T cells in Susac syndrome. Random hexamers served to reverse transcribe about 0.5 to 1 ug RNA. MiXCR, applied by TCRdb to the immunoSEQ multiplex PCR reads, yields one record per CDR3 protein. The table shows about 300,000 distinct CDR3 sequences, with over 75% occurring only once. Sequencing was done on a sample of CD8+ T cells from PBMCs. Receptor source: a human donor with multiple sclerosis.

V gene TRBV4-3 combines with J gene TRBJ2-4; 7 nucleotides agree with TRBD2. The length of the CDR3 is 16 residues. Per the germline V gene, CDR1 is LGHNA and CDR2 is YSLEER. With 0 bases clipped from V and 8 bases from J, the junction kept 10 bases outside the gene matches. CDR3 loop: CASSQDLGGSIDIQYF. The CDR3, as DNA: TGCGCCAGCAGCCAAGACCTGGGCGGGAGTATTGACATTCAGTACTTC.

The chain carries TRBV6-2 or TRBV6-3 and TRBJ2-6; 7 positions match TRBD1. Germline assignment: CDR1 MNHEY and CDR2 SVGEGT. The junction had 16 bases not matched to a gene; V was cut back by 5 bases and J by 0 bases. The CDR3 has 20 residues. The CDR3: CASSTILSTGPISGANVLTF. The CDR3 DNA is TGTGCCAGCAGTACCATTCTATCGACAGGGCCAATCTCTGGGGCCAACGTCCTGACTTTC.

The gene calls are TRBV30 and TRBJ2-7; tentatively, D is TRBD2 (5 bases). The CDR3 runs 14 residues. Germline V gene lookup returns CDR1 GTSNPN and CDR2 SVGIG (reference sequence). Trimming removed 2 bases from V and 3 bases from J, with 14 bases in between. CDR3 nucleotide sequence: TGTGCCTGGAGTTCAATGGGAGCAAGCTACGAGCAGTACTTC. Translating it yields CAWSSMGASYEQYF.

The rearrangement uses TRBV19 and TRBJ2-7; possible D gene TRBD2, 5 bases. The V gene's germline CDR1 is LNHDA and CDR2 SQIVND (reference sequence). V shed 7 bases and J shed 3 bases, with 13 bases lying between them. This CDR3 contains 13 residues. The CDR3 region is CASIGSEGYEQYF. The CDR3 DNA follows: TGTGCCAGTATTGGATCAGAGGGCTACGAGCAGTACTTC.

This chain connects TRBV7-3 to TRBJ2-2; 12 nucleotides line up with TRBD2. The germline gives CDR1 SGHTA, CDR2 FQGTGA. The trim removed 1 base at V and 3 bases at J, leaving 6 bases unmatched. The CDR3 runs to 18 residues. The CDR3 bases are TGTGCCAGCAGCTTAATGGCTAGCGGGAGGGGCCACACCGGGGAGCTGTTTTTT. Its protein product is CASSLMASGRGHTGELFF.

This clonotype was counted a single time. The J gene is TRBJ2-7, the V gene TRBV10-3; tentatively, D is TRBD1 (5 bases). Germline-derived CDR1 and CDR2 are ENHRY and SYGVKD. This CDR3 spans 14 amino acids. Trimming removed 8 bases at V and 0 bases at J, with 14 bases between. The DNA of the CDR3 is TGTGCCATCTCCGACAGCAAGATCTCCTACGAGCAGTACTTC. Residues: CAISDSKISYEQYF.

In its sample, this clonotype was seen once. The J gene is TRBJ2-7, the V gene TRBV3-1; D ambiguous. The germline V gene encodes CDR1 LGHDT and CDR2 YNNKEL (reference sequence). The CDR3 spans 12 residues. Deletions cut 1 base from V and 5 bases from J, with 6 bases between. CDR3 protein: CASSQVTNEQYF. In DNA, the CDR3 is TGTGCCAGCAGCCAAGTGACCAACGAGCAGTACTTC.

The chain links TRBV4-3 to TRBJ1-6, with TRBD1 as a possible D gene (5 bases). CDR3 length: 14 amino acids. Germline CDR1 and CDR2: LGHNA and YSLEER. V gave up 2 bases and J gave up 8 bases, with 10 bases separating them. The CDR3 nucleotides read TGCGCCAGCAGCCAATGGGGGGTGGATTCACCCCTCCACTTT. Amino acid sequence: CASSQWGVDSPLHF.

This chain links TRBV28 with TRBJ2-1, with 7 bases matching TRBD2. Unmatched junction bases numbered 11, after V lost 6 bases and J lost 6 bases. Germline V gene lookup returns CDR1 MDHEN and CDR2 SYDVKM. CDR3 length: 15 residues. The CDR3 loop reads CASSTWTRAPNEQFF. The CDR3 coding sequence is TGTGCCAGCAGCACCTGGACTAGAGCCCCCAATGAGCAGTTCTTC.

This clonotype occurred a few times. The J gene is TRBJ2-3, the V gene TRBV4-1; D not resolved. V was cut by 2 bases and J by 10 bases, with 19 bases left in between. The germline gives CDR1 MGHRA, CDR2 YSYEKL. CDR3 length: 15 residues. CDR3 protein: CASSQLGVEVSAQYF. As DNA, the CDR3 is TGCGCCAGCAGCCAACTAGGAGTCGAGGTTTCAGCGCAGTATTTT.

The CDR3 sequence: CASSGRPYEQYF. The CDR3 DNA reads TGTGCCTCGAGCGGGAGGCCCTACGAGCAGTACTTC. The chain combines TRBV30 with TRBJ2-7; 9 bases agree with TRBD2. The CDR3 runs to 12 residues. Germline assignment: CDR1 GTSNPN and CDR2 SVGIG (reference sequence). The V segment lost 7 bases and the J segment 2 bases; nucleotides outside the gene matches: 3.

The chain recombines TRBV6-1 with TRBJ1-2; 9 bases line up with TRBD1. The CDR3 loop spans 13 amino acids. Germline loops: CDR1 MNHNS, CDR2 SASEGT. J was trimmed by 7 bases and V by 5 bases; bases with no gene match: 5. The DNA for the CDR3 is TGTGCCAGCAGTCCCCGGACAGGGGCTGGCTACACCTTC. Protein: CASSPRTGAGYTF.

The chain carries TRBV6-2 or TRBV6-3 and TRBJ1-1; 7 bases agree with TRBD1. CDR1 is MNHEY, CDR2 SVGEGT, per germline. The junction had 4 bases not matched to a gene; V was cut back by 0 bases and J by 0 bases. The CDR3 consists of 16 residues. CDR3 protein: CASSYSPGGMNTEAFF. The CDR3, as DNA: TGTGCCAGCAGTTACTCACCAGGGGGGATGAACACTGAAGCTTTCTTT.

This clonotype was recorded once. The chain employs TRBV5-6 and TRBJ2-7; no clear D gene. Germline lookup yields CDR1 SGHDT and CDR2 YYEEEE. V dropped 0 bases and J dropped 5 bases, with 9 bases sitting between them. The CDR3 spans 13 residues. The CDR3: CASSLGHPNEQYF. The CDR3 DNA reads as TGTGCCAGCAGCTTGGGCCACCCCAACGAGCAGTACTTC.

The chain carries TRBV29-1 and TRBJ2-3; D not certain. Germline loops: CDR1 SQVTM, CDR2 ANQGSEA. Trimming cost V 5 bases and J 3 bases, with 3 bases left between them. The CDR3 contains 10 residues. The CDR3 loop is CSVWTDTQYF. The CDR3 region has the DNA TGCAGCGTTTGGACAGATACGCAGTATTTT.

This clonotype turned up a few times. V usage is TRBV9 and J usage is TRBJ1-1; possible D gene TRBD1, 6 bases. Germline V gene sequence: CDR1 SGDLS, CDR2 YYNGEE. CDR3 length: 13 residues. The V and J ends lost 5 bases and 5 bases respectively, with 13 bases between them. The CDR3: CASSVGGRTEAFF. The DNA for the CDR3 is TGTGCCAGCAGTGTGGGGGGCCGGACTGAAGCTTTCTTT. The complete variable domain, with remaining parts taken from reference TRBV9 and TRBJ1-1, reads DSGVTQTPKHLITATGQRVTLRCSPRSGDLSVYWYQQSLDQGLQFLIQYYNGEERAKGNILERFSAQQFPDLHSELNLSSLELGDSALYFCASSVGGRTEAFFGQGTRLTVV.

This clonotype has only one observation. This rearrangement joins TRBV2 to TRBJ1-1; tentative D call: TRBD1 (5 bases). CDR1 and CDR2 (germline): SNHLY, FYNNEI. The CDR3 consists of 14 residues. The ends were cut back, 3 bases at V and 3 bases at J, with 11 bases in the middle. The CDR3 region has the DNA TGTGCCAGCAGTGAGGGGGTGCGGCACACTGAAGCTTTCTTT. Its translation is CASSEGVRHTEAFF.

A single count supports this clonotype. The chain links TRBV19 to TRBJ2-1; 9 nucleotides match TRBD2. CDR1 and CDR2 (germline): LNHDA, SQIVND (reference sequence). The CDR3 extends over 13 amino acids. With V trimmed by 9 bases and J by 3 bases, 3 bases remained unmatched. In DNA, the CDR3 is TGTGCCAGCCGCGGGAGGGGCTACAATGAGCAGTTCTTC. Its protein product is CASRGRGYNEQFF.

V usage is TRBV13 and J usage is TRBJ2-1; perhaps TRBD1 as D (5 bases). Germline CDR1 is PRHDT and CDR2 is FYEKMQ (reference sequence). Trimming took 4 bases from V and 8 from J, leaving 15 bases between them. The CDR3 contains 14 residues. The CDR3 bases are TGTGCCAGCAGCTCCCCAGGGAAGGTCGATGAGCAGTTCTTC. Protein product: CASSSPGKVDEQFF.

The genes are TRBV11-1 and TRBJ2-1, with D hard to call. CDR1 is SGHAT and CDR2 is FQDESV in the germline V gene (reference sequence). Trimming removed 1 base from V and 6 bases from J, with 16 bases in between. This CDR3 comprises 16 residues. CDR3 bases: TGTGCCAGCAGCTTAGGGGTATCCTTTTTACTCAATGAGCAGTTCTTC. This gives the protein CASSLGVSFLLNEQFF.

The chain links TRBV28 to TRBJ1-5, with 10 bases that match TRBD1. CDR3 length equals 15 residues. Germline lookup yields CDR1 MDHEN and CDR2 SYDVKM. Trimming took 3 bases from V and 2 from J; bases not matched to a gene: 1. The CDR3 loop reads CASSFGTGGNQPQHF. In DNA form, the CDR3 reads TGTGCCAGCAGTTTTGGGACAGGGGGCAATCAGCCCCAGCATTTT.

This chain's CDR3 is CASTSLNTEAFF. CDR3 sequence (DNA): TGTGCCAGCACTTCACTGAACACTGAAGCTTTCTTT. The chain has TRBV5-4 and TRBJ1-1, with no clear D. The CDR3 is 12 residues long. Per germline, CDR1 SGHNT and CDR2 YYREEE (reference sequence). V lost 6 bases and J lost 0, with 6 bases in between.

This clonotype was seen only a few times. This chain uses TRBV4-1 with TRBJ1-2; TRBD1 matches at 7 bases. In germline, CDR1 is MGHRA, CDR2 YSYEKL. After removal of 2 bases from V and 7 bases from J, the junction contained 7 bases not matched to a gene. CDR3 length: 14 residues. As DNA, the CDR3 is TGCGCCAGCAGCCAATCCGACAGGGCGATTGGCTACACCTTC. The encoded protein is CASSQSDRAIGYTF.

This chain uses TRBV19 with TRBJ1-2; 8 positions match TRBD1. From germline, CDR1 is LNHDA and CDR2 SQIVND (reference sequence). With 5 bases clipped from V and 8 bases from J, the junction kept 7 bases outside the gene matches. The CDR3 loop spans 13 amino acids. The DNA of the CDR3 is TGTGCCAGTAGTCCGGGGACAGGTATCGGCTACACCTTC. It encodes CASSPGTGIGYTF. Based on the CDR3 plus reference TRBV19 and TRBJ1-2, the full variable domain is DGGITQSPKYLFRKEGQNVTLSCEQNLNHDAMYWYRQDPGQGLRLIYYSQIVNDFQKGDIAEGYSVSREKKESFPLTVTSAQKNPTAFYLCASSPGTGIGYTFGSGTRLTVV.

The chain joins TRBV5-6 to TRBJ1-3; a weak D match, TRBD1 (5 bases). The CDR3 has 17 residues. The germline gives CDR1 SGHDT, CDR2 YYEEEE. V was trimmed by 0 bases and J by 9 bases, leaving 22 bases between them. CDR3 loop: CASSLGMAGHQGGTIYF. The CDR3 DNA follows: TGTGCCAGCAGCTTGGGGATGGCAGGGCATCAAGGCGGCACCATATATTTT.

The rearrangement links TRBV15 to TRBJ2-5; D could derive from TRBD1 or TRBD2 (5 bases each). The CDR3 is made up of 13 amino acids. Germline V gives CDR1 LNHNV, CDR2 YYDKDF (reference sequence). The V end was cut by 6 bases, the J end by 5 bases, with 13 bases between. The CDR3 sequence is CATRDGARETQYF. The CDR3 DNA follows: TGTGCCACCAGGGACGGGGCCCGGGAGACCCAGTACTTC.